Shown below are 19 T cell receptor beta chains from a single sample sequenced in a study of T cell responses to AZD1222 COVID-19 vaccine. Here immunoSEQ multiplex PCR was the method, and the copy in TCRdb shows in-frame clones only, minus some. The sample lists 250,000 to 300,000 clones, around 92% occurring once. This material consisted of peripheral blood, taken 28 days after the second AZD1222 dose. These receptor sequences come from an adult who received the AZD1222 COVID-19 vaccine.

A single count supports this clone. J is TRBJ1-3 and V is TRBV12-3 or TRBV12-4, with D unclear. Trimming took off 4 bases at V and 2 bases at J, with 6 bases between the two ends. The CDR3 is 13 amino acids. The chain's CDR3 is CASSWNPGNTIYF. The DNA of the CDR3 is TGTGCCAGCAGTTGGAACCCTGGAAACACCATATATTTT.

V gene TRBV30 combines with J gene TRBJ1-6; no reliable D call. This CDR3 has 12 amino acids. The V gene's germline CDR1 is GTSNPN and CDR2 SVGIG (reference sequence). The V and J ends lost 1 base and 10 bases respectively, with 8 bases between them. The CDR3, as DNA: TGTGCCTGGAGTGCGACTAAATCACCCCTCCACTTT. Translation: CAWSATKSPLHF.

The chain is built from TRBV12-3 or TRBV12-4 and TRBJ1-6; D call uncertain. The CDR3 has 13 amino acids. V was shortened by 4 bases and J by 4 bases, with 5 bases between the two germline ends. In DNA form, the CDR3 reads TGTGCCAGCAGTTCCCTGTATAATTCACCCCTCCACTTT. Protein product: CASSSLYNSPLHF.

The J gene is TRBJ1-1, the V gene TRBV5-1; D gene ambiguous. The germline gives CDR1 SGHRS, CDR2 YFSETQ. V lost 2 bases, J lost 3 bases, and 5 bases lay in between. The CDR3 totals 12 residues. For the CDR3, the DNA is TGCGCCAGCAGCTTAACGGACACTGAAGCTTTCTTT. Translated: CASSLTDTEAFF.

CDR3 loop: CASSRDSTDTEAFF. The CDR3 DNA sequence: TGCGCCAGCAGCCGGGACAGTACCGACACTGAAGCTTTCTTT. The rearrangement joins TRBV5-1 to TRBJ1-1; 7 nucleotides agree with TRBD1. V lost 4 bases to trimming and J lost 3 bases; unmatched junction nucleotides: 6. There are 14 residues in the CDR3. CDR1 is SGHRS, CDR2 YFSETQ, per germline.

The chain recombines TRBV29-1 with TRBJ1-1, with 8 bases that match TRBD1. The CDR3 sequence is 12 residues long. CDR1 and CDR2 (germline): SQVTM, ANQGSEA. Unmatched junction bases numbered 4, after V lost 6 bases and J lost 4 bases. The DNA of the CDR3 is TGCAGCGTCACAGGGGGGGGCACTGAAGCTTTCTTT. Translation: CSVTGGGTEAFF.

The chain links TRBV28 to TRBJ1-2; D may be TRBD1 (6 bases). The CDR3 runs to 14 residues. The V end was cut by 4 bases, the J end by 8 bases, with 17 bases between. Germline loops: CDR1 MDHEN, CDR2 SYDVKM. The CDR3 is CASSSQGRLYGYTF. DNA of the CDR3: TGTGCCAGCAGTTCACAGGGAAGGCTATACGGCTACACCTTC.

This chain connects TRBV6-2 or TRBV6-3 to TRBJ2-7, with TRBD2 identical over 11 bases. Germline loops: CDR1 MNHEY, CDR2 SVGEGT. The J segment lost 3 bases and the V segment lost 0 bases, leaving 7 bases of the junction unmatched. The length of the CDR3 is 17 residues. CDR3 protein: CASSYSVEGLAVYEQYF. The CDR3 DNA is TGTGCCAGCAGTTACTCGGTGGAGGGACTAGCGGTCTACGAGCAGTACTTC.

On this clone itself: One end of the junction does not line up with germline, which may come from a read error. The J gene is TRBJ2-5, the V gene TRBV24-1, with D perhaps matching TRBD2 (6 bases). The CDR3 has 12 amino acids. The germline V gene encodes CDR1 KGHDR and CDR2 SFDVKD. The DNA of the CDR3 is TGTGCCACCAGTGATCCACTCGGGACTGAGCACTTC. It is translated as CATSDPLGTEHF.

The gene calls are TRBV19 and TRBJ2-7; possibly TRBD2 for D (5 bases). CDR1 and CDR2 (germline): LNHDA, SQIVND (reference sequence). Trimming took 3 bases from V and 2 from J, leaving 14 bases between them. The CDR3 contains 15 residues. This CDR3 is CASSMIERPPYEQYF. The DNA for the CDR3 is TGTGCCAGTAGTATGATTGAGCGGCCCCCCTACGAGCAGTACTTC.

The chain combines TRBV19 with TRBJ1-1, with a weak D call TRBD1 (5 bases). From germline, CDR1 is LNHDA and CDR2 SQIVND (reference sequence). Trimming shortened V by 5 bases and J by 4 bases, and 14 bases separated the two germline ends. The CDR3 has 14 residues. The DNA of the CDR3 is TGTGCCAGTAGTCAAGGGCCCGGGGGCACTGAAGCTTTCTTT. This gives the protein CASSQGPGGTEAFF.

This chain joins TRBV28 and TRBJ1-4, with D unclear. V was pared by 4 bases and J by 13 bases, with 10 bases between. Germline V gene lookup returns CDR1 MDHEN and CDR2 SYDVKM. The length of the CDR3 is 11 residues. Here the CDR3 DNA reads TGTGCCAGCAGTTCCCGCCGCGGACTGTTTTTT. Translating it yields CASSSRRGLFF.

The rearrangement uses TRBV30 and TRBJ2-7; the D is unclear. CDR3 length: 12 residues. The germline V gene encodes CDR1 GTSNPN and CDR2 SVGIG (reference sequence). The germline V and J ends were trimmed by 1 base and 7 bases, with 11 bases remaining between them. The CDR3 sequence: CAWSESFREQYF. The DNA of the CDR3 is TGTGCCTGGAGTGAATCCTTCAGGGAGCAGTACTTC.

The rearrangement joins TRBV7-9 to TRBJ2-7, with D possibly matching TRBD1 (6 bases). Germline V gene sequence: CDR1 SEHNR, CDR2 FQNEAQ (reference sequence). The length of the CDR3 is 12 residues. Trimming cost V 5 bases and J 6 bases, with 11 bases left between them. CDR3 sequence reads: CASSIQGFEQYF. In DNA, the CDR3 is TGTGCCAGCAGCATCCAGGGGTTCGAGCAGTACTTC.

The rearrangement links TRBV3-1 (or the pseudogene TRBV3-2) to TRBJ2-7, with D possibly being TRBD1 or TRBD2 (5 bases each). Germline lookup yields CDR1 LGHDT and CDR2 YNNKEL (reference sequence). Trimming removed 3 bases from V and 4 bases from J, with 19 bases in between. The CDR3 loop spans 16 amino acids. CDR3 sequence: CASSQDVWGSGYEQYF. The CDR3 coding sequence is TGTGCCAGCAGCCAGGACGTATGGGGGAGTGGGTACGAGCAGTACTTC.

The chain combines TRBV11-2 with TRBJ1-2; D uncertain. This CDR3 contains 14 residues. Germline V gene data show CDR1 as SGHAT and CDR2 as FQNNGV. Trimming removed 0 bases from V and 4 bases from J, with 9 bases in between. CDR3 in amino acids: CASSLEARSYGYTF. CDR3 bases: TGTGCCAGCAGCTTAGAGGCCAGGAGCTATGGCTACACCTTC.

The chain employs TRBV9 and TRBJ2-7; D gene uncertain. The germline V gene has CDR1 SGDLS and CDR2 YYNGEE. The V end was cut by 4 bases, the J end by 3 bases, with 11 bases between. The length of the CDR3 is 13 residues. The CDR3 DNA is TGTGCCAGCAGCCCGGAATTGGGCTACGAGCAGTACTTC. Translation: CASSPELGYEQYF.

For the CDR3, the DNA is TGTGCTAGTGGCCGGGGCTTCTCGGGGGAGCAGTTCTTC. This codes for CASGRGFSGEQFF. The V gene is TRBV12-5, the J gene TRBJ2-1, with D perhaps matching TRBD1 or TRBD2 (5 bases each). The germline gives CDR1 LGHNT, CDR2 FRNRAP. The CDR3 loop spans 13 amino acids. Between the trimmed V and J ends, which lost 6 bases and 10 bases, there was a span of 16 bases.

V is TRBV7-3 and J is TRBJ2-7; TRBD1 agrees at 10 bases. This CDR3 comprises 14 residues. After removal of 4 bases from V and 3 bases from J, the junction contained 3 bases not matched to a gene. In germline, CDR1 is SGHTA, CDR2 FQGTGA. CDR3 region: CASSSGTGDYEQYF. DNA for the CDR3: TGTGCCAGCAGCTCCGGGACAGGGGACTACGAGCAGTACTTC.